A single sample gave rise to the 25 T cell receptor beta chains below, sequenced in a study of blood T cell repertoires in COVID-19 (TCRdb year 2020). Library preparation was by the immunoSEQ multiplex PCR assay. The table was pulled from immuneACCESS by TCRdb, which kept in-frame rearrangements only. Such tables lose some clones; where checked, under half of the loss comes from unresolved V genes, and the rest has no known cause. The sample table shows 200,000 to 250,000 clones, and roughly 90% are seen once. About 6% of the sample goes to the ten largest clones. The sequencing input was PBMCs or T cells enriched from blood (not recorded which). These receptors all stem from a woman aged 30 to 39 with acute COVID-19.

CDR3 residues: CASSPQGANTEAFF. The CDR3 nucleotides read TGTGCCAGCAGCCCTCAGGGGGCGAACACTGAAGCTTTCTTT. The chain carries TRBV7-3 and TRBJ1-1, with 8 bases aligning to TRBD1. Trimming took 5 bases from V and 1 from J; bases not matched to a gene: 3. This CDR3 comprises 14 residues. Per germline, CDR1 SGHTA and CDR2 FQGTGA.

This rearrangement joins TRBV5-8 to TRBJ2-7; tentatively, D is TRBD1 (5 bases). Trimming removed 3 bases from V and 3 bases from J, with 19 bases in between. Germline CDR1 reads SGHTS; CDR2 reads YDEGEE. The CDR3 covers 16 residues. CDR3 nucleotides: TGTGCCAGCAGCTACGGACGGGTATCAGGGATCTACGAGCAGTACTTC. Residues: CASSYGRVSGIYEQYF.

The gene calls are TRBV3-1 (or the pseudogene TRBV3-2) and TRBJ2-7; 8 bases are a match to TRBD2. The J segment lost 1 base and the V segment lost 4 bases, leaving 3 bases of the junction unmatched. The CDR3 spans 14 residues. The germline gives CDR1 LGHDT, CDR2 YNNKEL (reference sequence). The chain's CDR3 is CASSLAGGSYEQYF. CDR3 DNA: TGTGCCAGCAGCCTTGCGGGGGGTTCCTACGAGCAGTACTTC.

This chain joins TRBV9 and TRBJ2-3; 8 bases agree with TRBD1. This CDR3 spans 16 amino acids. V was clipped by 4 bases and J by 0 bases; unmatched bases: 7. Germline V gene data show CDR1 as SGDLS and CDR2 as YYNGEE. CDR3 DNA: TGTGCCAGCAGCCCACAGGACAGGGCTAGCACAGATACGCAGTATTTT. It translates to CASSPQDRASTDTQYF.

The rearrangement links TRBV10-3 to TRBJ2-7, with D possibly matching TRBD1 (6 bases). The CDR3 totals 15 residues. The germline CDR1 and CDR2 sequences are ENHRY and SYGVKD. With 3 bases removed from V and 5 bases from J, the gap between germline ends came to 17 bases. CDR3 in DNA: TGTGCCATCAGTGACCTACAGGGACCGTCGCACGAGCAGTACTTC. It translates to CAISDLQGPSHEQYF.

The CDR3 reads CASGAGNYGYTF. The CDR3 DNA reads TGTGCCAGCGGGGCCGGGAACTATGGCTACACCTTC. The gene calls are TRBV28 and TRBJ1-2, with D perhaps TRBD1 (5 bases). Trimming shortened V by 8 bases and J by 2 bases, and 9 bases separated the two germline ends. Germline CDR1 is MDHEN and CDR2 is SYDVKM. CDR3 length: 12 residues.

The chain combines TRBV14 with TRBJ2-7; TRBD2 is a possible D gene (6 bases). The V and J ends lost 4 bases and 9 bases respectively, with 16 bases between them. Germline assignment: CDR1 SGHDN and CDR2 FVKESK. This CDR3 has 13 residues. The CDR3 loop reads CASSREGLGGQYF. In DNA, the CDR3 is TGTGCCAGCAGCCGTGAGGGACTGGGAGGGCAGTACTTC. Together with reference TRBV14 and TRBJ2-7, the CDR3 gives the full variable domain: EAGVTQFPSHSVIEKGQTVTLRCDPISGHDNLYWYRRVMGKEIKFLLHFVKESKQDESGMPNNRFLAERTGGTYSTLKVQPAELEDSGVYFCASSREGLGGQYFGPGTRLTVT.

V gene TRBV9 combines with J gene TRBJ2-1; D is unclear. The V gene lost 0 bases and the J gene lost 7 bases, with 11 bases spanning the gap. The CDR3 contains 14 residues. Per the germline V gene, CDR1 is SGDLS and CDR2 is YYNGEE. The CDR3 coding sequence is TGTGCCAGCAGCGTAGGTCTCGACTTGAATGAGCAGTTCTTC. Encoded protein: CASSVGLDLNEQFF.

The rearrangement links TRBV2 to TRBJ1-5; D is undetermined. V dropped 3 bases and J dropped 4 bases, with 13 bases sitting between them. In germline, CDR1 is SNHLY, CDR2 FYNNEI. The CDR3 is 15 amino acids. CDR3 nucleotide sequence: TGTGCCAGCAGTGAGATGATGGGGAGAAATCAGCCCCAGCATTTT. Residues: CASSEMMGRNQPQHF.

CDR3 nucleotides: TGTGCCAGCAGTCCAGGGTTACAGGGACAGCCGGAGTACTTC. Residues: CASSPGLQGQPEYF. This chain connects TRBV11-3 to TRBJ2-7; 7 nucleotides agree with TRBD1. The CDR3 is 14 amino acids. Germline loops: CDR1 SGHNT, CDR2 YENEEA. V lost 6 bases to trimming and J lost 11 bases; unmatched junction nucleotides: 16.

This chain uses TRBV7-2 with TRBJ1-4, with 10 bases aligning to TRBD1. Germline trimming cut 3 bases from V and 3 bases from J; bases unmatched to any gene: 7. The CDR3 is made up of 17 amino acids. CDR1 SGHTA and CDR2 FQGNSA come from the germline V gene. This chain's CDR3 is CASSFVGQGSANEKLFF. The CDR3 nucleotides are TGTGCCAGCAGCTTCGTGGGACAGGGGTCTGCTAATGAAAAACTGTTTTTT.

The chain links TRBV2 to TRBJ1-3; 7 nucleotides align to TRBD1. The CDR3 loop spans 15 amino acids. V dropped 8 bases and J dropped 4; count of bases not matched to a gene: 11. The germline V gene encodes CDR1 SNHLY and CDR2 FYNNEI. The CDR3 bases are TGTGCCAGCCGACCCCAGGGGGAGGTCGGAAACACCATATATTTT. Protein: CASRPQGEVGNTIYF.

This chain joins TRBV3-1 (or the pseudogene TRBV3-2) and TRBJ1-2, with D possibly TRBD1 on 5 matching bases. V shed 4 bases and J shed 5 bases, with 20 bases lying between them. Germline CDR1 reads LGHDT; CDR2 reads YNNKEL (reference sequence). The CDR3 has 16 amino acids. The chain's CDR3 is CASSPEGQVTSYGYTF. The DNA of the CDR3 is TGTGCCAGCAGCCCGGAGGGGCAGGTAACTTCGTATGGCTACACCTTC.

The chain links TRBV2 to TRBJ1-4; possibly TRBD1 for D (6 bases). Germline CDR1 is SNHLY and CDR2 is FYNNEI. With 9 bases removed from V and 0 bases from J, the gap between germline ends came to 11 bases. The CDR3 loop spans 14 amino acids. The CDR3 DNA sequence: TGTGCCAGTCTGAGGGACACAACTAATGAAAAACTGTTTTTT. Translating it yields CASLRDTTNEKLFF.

The chain employs TRBV29-1 and TRBJ2-2; 8 bases line up with TRBD1. The V gene end was trimmed by 3 bases and the J gene end by 5 bases; junction bases not matched to a gene: 2. The V gene's germline CDR1 is SQVTM and CDR2 ANQGSEA. The CDR3 runs to 13 residues. In DNA form, the CDR3 reads TGCAGCGTTGAGACAGGGGTTACCGGGGAGCTGTTTTTT. It translates to CSVETGVTGELFF.

This chain connects TRBV27 to TRBJ2-7; 8 nucleotides match TRBD1. Germline V CDR1 and CDR2: MNHEY, SMNVEV (reference sequence). The CDR3 loop spans 12 amino acids. V was pared by 5 bases and J by 6 bases, with 3 bases of the junction left unmatched. The CDR3 sequence: CASSPDRGEQYF. DNA for the CDR3: TGTGCCAGCAGTCCCGACAGGGGCGAGCAGTACTTC.

In its sample, this clone was seen once. The chain links TRBV2 to TRBJ2-5; D gene unclear. V lost 6 bases to trimming and J lost 5 bases, with 10 bases between them. This CDR3 comprises 12 residues. The germline V gene encodes CDR1 SNHLY and CDR2 FYNNEI. The CDR3 reads CASRALRETQYF. The CDR3, as DNA: TGTGCCAGCAGGGCCCTCAGGGAGACCCAGTACTTC.

The chain couples TRBV27 to TRBJ1-2; a weak D match, TRBD1 (5 bases). Germline CDR1 is MNHEY and CDR2 is SMNVEV (reference sequence). Trimming removed 5 bases at V and 7 bases at J, with 14 bases between. The CDR3 is 13 residues long. CDR3 sequence (DNA): TGTGCCAGCAGTGGATCGACAGTGTCTGGCTACACCTTC. It is translated as CASSGSTVSGYTF.

The chain employs TRBV28 and TRBJ2-2; D may be TRBD2 (5 bases). Germline CDR1 reads MDHEN; CDR2 reads SYDVKM. V gave up 3 bases and J gave up 6 bases, with 11 bases separating them. The CDR3 contains 14 residues. Here the CDR3 reads CASSLPGMAGELFF. The CDR3 bases are TGTGCCAGCAGTTTGCCGGGGATGGCCGGGGAGCTGTTTTTT.

The chain joins TRBV30 to TRBJ2-1, with unresolved D. The CDR3 contains 13 residues. Germline V gene sequence: CDR1 GTSNPN, CDR2 SVGIG (reference sequence). Trimming cost V 4 bases and J 6 bases, with 13 bases left between them. The CDR3 loop reads CAWKPPVTNEQFF. The CDR3 region has the DNA TGTGCCTGGAAGCCCCCCGTTACCAATGAGCAGTTCTTC.

V and J are TRBV24-1 and TRBJ1-1; D uncertain. The length of the CDR3 is 16 residues. Germline-derived CDR1 and CDR2 are KGHDR and SFDVKD. V lost 1 base and J 0 bases, leaving 11 bases between the germline ends. The CDR3 region is CATSDFPNSMNTEAFF. The CDR3 region has the DNA TGTGCCACCAGTGATTTTCCAAACTCCATGAACACTGAAGCTTTCTTT.

The chain uses TRBV28 and TRBJ2-5; tentative D call: TRBD2 (7 bases). This CDR3 is built from 15 residues. V lost 2 bases and J 7 bases, leaving 17 bases between the germline ends. Germline V gene data show CDR1 as MDHEN and CDR2 as SYDVKM. The CDR3 region is CASSLGRGKVGTQYF. Written as DNA, the CDR3 is TGTGCCAGCAGTTTAGGGAGGGGGAAGGTTGGGACCCAGTACTTC.

V usage is TRBV10-1 and J usage is TRBJ2-1; 8 bases line up with TRBD1. Germline loops: CDR1 WNHNN, CDR2 SYGVQD (reference sequence). This CDR3 comprises 15 residues. J lost 3 bases, V lost 4 bases, and 5 bases had no gene match. The CDR3 reads CASSAGTGIYNEQFF. As DNA, the CDR3 is TGCGCCAGCAGTGCCGGGACAGGTATCTACAATGAGCAGTTCTTC.

The chain links TRBV28 to TRBJ2-1; D perhaps matches TRBD2 (6 bases). CDR1 and CDR2 from the germline V gene are MDHEN and SYDVKM. Trimming took 5 bases from V and 6 from J, leaving 14 bases between them. The length of the CDR3 is 14 residues. The CDR3 DNA is TGTGCCAGCAGTCCCCCCGGGGGTACCAATGAGCAGTTCTTC. Its translation is CASSPPGGTNEQFF.

The chain uses TRBV7-9 and TRBJ2-3; TRBD2 aligns across 8 bases. The ends lost 5 bases at V and 4 bases at J; junction bases unmatched: 11. The CDR3 runs to 16 residues. The germline gives CDR1 SEHNR, CDR2 FQNEAQ (reference sequence). CDR3 coding DNA: TGTGCCAGCAGCCTCCGACTGGGCGGGGGGCCAGATACGCAGTATTTT. It yields the protein CASSLRLGGGPDTQYF.